A selection of T cell receptor beta chains follows, all from one sample in a study of identical twins. A single record per CDR3 protein comes from TCRdb applying MiXCR to the 5' RACE reads. The profile shows around 680,000 distinct CDR3 sequences, 8.6% of them singletons. This sample was shared with a second study, whose subject was yellow fever vaccine responses in identical twins.

Sequencing input: PBMCs. These receptors came from a woman between 18 and 29 years old in good health. Each CDR3 is given with its conserved first and last residue. The D gene is left open where the match is weak. Clone sizes are given selectively: once, few, many, or a class where the clone is expanded.

>TRBJ2-1|many|TRBV7-9|NA
CARRQAGGDEQFF
TGTGCCAGGCGACAGGCTGGAGGGGATGAGCAGTTCTTC
>TRBJ1-5|many|TRBV7-2|NA
CASSPGISNQPQHF
TGTGCCAGCAGCCCAGGGATTAGCAATCAGCCCCAGCATTTT
>TRBJ2-5|few|TRBV5-1|TRBD2
CASSLGGGVQETQYF
TGCGCCAGCAGCTTGGGCGGGGGAGTCCAAGAGACCCAGTACTTC
>TRBJ2-1|many|TRBV3-1|TRBD2
CASSLRLAGGSYNEQFF
TGTGCCAGCAGCCTCCGACTAGCGGGGGGCTCCTACAATGAGCAGTTCTTC
>TRBJ2-1|NA|TRBV9|TRBD2
CASSDGRLAGVDEQFF
TGTGCCAGCAGCGACGGTCGGCTAGCGGGAGTGGATGAGCAGTTCTTC
>TRBJ2-1|NA|TRBV4-3|NA
CASSPRGEGTFEQFF
TGCGCCAGCAGCCCCCGGGGGGAAGGGACATTTGAGCAGTTCTTC
>TRBJ2-7|NA|TRBV29-1|NA
CSVAVGAESEQYF
TGCAGCGTTGCGGTAGGGGCCGAATCCGAGCAGTACTTC
>TRBJ2-1|once|TRBV6-2/TRBV6-3|TRBD2
CASSYPSGYNEQFF
TGTGCCAGCAGTTACCCTAGCGGCTACAATGAGCAGTTCTTC
>TRBJ2-7|NA|TRBV7-9|NA
CASSSELQKGYEQYF
TGTGCCAGCAGCTCCGAACTACAGAAGGGCTACGAGCAGTACTTC
>TRBJ2-7|NA|TRBV20-1|NA
CSASLGSAYEQYF
TGCAGTGCTAGCCTTGGGTCCGCCTACGAGCAGTACTTC
>TRBJ1-5|many|TRBV12-3/TRBV12-4|TRBD1
CASSFEAGGNQPQHF
TGTGCCAGCAGTTTTGAGGCAGGGGGGAATCAGCCCCAGCATTTT
>TRBJ2-1|NA|TRBV4-1|NA
CATQTAGSSYNEQFF
TGCGCCACCCAAACGGCGGGGAGCTCCTACAATGAGCAGTTCTTC
>TRBJ1-5|many|TRBV9|NA
CASSVEGQSNQPQHF
TGTGCCAGCAGCGTAGAGGGGCAAAGCAATCAGCCCCAGCATTTT
>TRBJ1-2|many|TRBV24-1|TRBD1
CATSDPGTVYTF
TGTGCCACCAGTGATCCCGGGACAGTCTACACCTTC
>TRBJ2-3|many|TRBV15|NA
CATSRVGGTDTQYF
TGTGCCACCAGCAGAGTTGGGGGCACAGATACGCAGTATTTT
>TRBJ2-2|few|TRBV6-2/TRBV6-3|TRBD2
CASSSRRSGRSNTGELFF
TGTGCCAGCAGTTCGCGACGTAGCGGGAGGAGTAACACCGGGGAGCTGTTTTTT
>TRBJ1-1|few|TRBV7-9|NA
CASSDRPGREEAFF
TGTGCCAGCAGCGACAGACCGGGACGCGAAGAAGCTTTCTTT
>TRBJ2-7|many|TRBV20-1|NA
CSARRRLSSYEQYF
TGCAGTGCTAGAAGGCGGCTAAGCTCCTACGAGCAGTACTTC
>TRBJ2-3|NA|TRBV6-1|NA
CASRMTASTDTQYF
TGTGCCAGCAGGATGACAGCTAGCACAGATACGCAGTATTTT
>TRBJ2-7|NA|TRBV3-1|TRBD2
CASSQGSYGLAGFYEQYF
TGTGCCAGCAGCCAAGGGTCGTATGGACTAGCGGGTTTTTACGAGCAGTACTTC
>TRBJ2-7|NA|TRBV14|TRBD1
CASSQDPGQDEQYF
TGTGCCAGCAGCCAAGATCCCGGACAGGACGAGCAGTACTTC
>TRBJ2-1|many|TRBV15|NA
CATSRDPTAVNEQFF
TGTGCCACCAGCAGAGATCCGACGGCAGTCAATGAGCAGTTCTTC
>TRBJ2-5|few|TRBV27|NA
CASSDLETQYF
TGTGCCAGCAGTGACCTCGAGACCCAGTACTTC
>TRBJ2-3|many|TRBV7-9|TRBD2
CASSQASGGTDTQYF
TGTGCCAGCAGCCAAGCTAGCGGGGGCACAGATACGCAGTATTTT